The 8 T cell receptor beta chains below all came from one sample that was sequenced in a study of shared clonotypes between healthy human individuals. CD8 cells classed as naive were CD45RO-negative and positively selected for CCR7, excluding terminally differentiated effector memory CD45RA+ cells. Sequenced by immunoSEQ multiplex PCR; TCRdb stores in-frame clones only, minus some. The sample lists roughly 600,000 clones, nearly 98% occurring once. The sequencing input was naive CD8+ T cells sorted from blood. The receptors were gathered from a man aged 25-45 years in good health.

V usage is TRBV7-9 and J usage is TRBJ2-3; TRBD2 matches at 7 bases. Germline CDR1 is SEHNR and CDR2 is FQNEAQ (reference sequence). The CDR3 has 17 residues. The trim removed 4 bases at V and 0 bases at J, leaving 10 bases unmatched. CDR3: CASSSSRGAGSTDTQYF. In DNA, the CDR3 is TGTGCCAGCAGCTCCTCCCGGGGAGCGGGAAGCACAGATACGCAGTATTTT.

Notes on this clone: Other DNA sequences in the same sample also yield this CDR3. CDR3 residues: CASSSAGGLGNEQFF. The CDR3 DNA reads TGCGCCAGCAGCTCGGCGGGAGGATTAGGAAATGAGCAGTTCTTC. This rearrangement joins TRBV5-1 to TRBJ2-1; 8 bases align to TRBD2. This CDR3 has 15 amino acids. Trimming took 3 bases from V and 7 from J; bases not matched to a gene: 9. Per germline, CDR1 SGHRS and CDR2 YFSETQ.

The rearrangement uses TRBV27 and TRBJ2-2; D is ambiguous. Between the trimmed V and J ends, which lost 5 bases and 4 bases, there was a span of 2 bases. There are 11 residues in the CDR3. Germline V CDR1 and CDR2: MNHEY, SMNVEV (reference sequence). In DNA, the CDR3 is TGTGCCAGCAGTACCACCGGGGAGCTGTTTTTT. Protein: CASSTTGELFF.

The chain links TRBV11-2 to TRBJ1-1; 7 bases are a match to TRBD1. Germline V lookup: CDR1 SGHAT, CDR2 FQNNGV. The CDR3 contains 17 residues. The J segment lost 0 bases and the V segment lost 2 bases, leaving 9 bases of the junction unmatched. For the CDR3, the DNA is TGTGCCAGCAGCTTAAAGGGACCCGGGACAGTGAACACTGAAGCTTTCTTT. It is translated as CASSLKGPGTVNTEAFF.

The chain couples TRBV5-4 to TRBJ2-7; 7 bases align to TRBD1. The V and J ends lost 3 bases and 2 bases, in that order; junction bases with no gene match: 5. There are 14 residues in the CDR3. CDR1 and CDR2 from the germline V gene are SGHNT and YYREEE (reference sequence). CDR3 sequence reads: CASSYATGTYEQYF. The CDR3 DNA is TGTGCCAGCAGCTATGCGACAGGGACCTACGAGCAGTACTTC. The whole variable domain, remainder taken from reference TRBV5-4 and TRBJ2-7, is ETGVTQSPTHLIKTRGQQVTLRCSSQSGHNTVSWYQQALGQGPQFIFQYYREEENGRGNFPPRFSGLQFPNYSSELNVNALELDDSALYLCASSYATGTYEQYFGPGTRLTVT.

The V call is TRBV7-6, the J call TRBJ1-5; D uncertain. V lost 1 base to trimming and J lost 1 base, with 11 bases between them. In germline, CDR1 is SGHVS, CDR2 FNYEAQ. The CDR3 length is 16 residues. The CDR3 bases are TGTGCCAGCAGCTTAGAGGCTGGTAAAAGCAATCAGCCCCAGCATTTT. It encodes CASSLEAGKSNQPQHF.

The V and J genes are TRBV7-9 and TRBJ2-1, with 7 bases aligning to TRBD2. Trimming at V came to 3 bases and at J to 7 bases, leaving 12 bases not matched to a gene. The germline V gene encodes CDR1 SEHNR and CDR2 FQNEAQ (reference sequence). This CDR3 comprises 16 residues. The CDR3 DNA sequence: TGTGCCAGCAGCTTTCAAGAGGGAGGGCCCGGTAATGAGCAGTTCTTC. This codes for CASSFQEGGPGNEQFF.

The V gene is TRBV4-1, the J gene TRBJ2-7; D may match TRBD1 or TRBD2 (5 bases each). Per germline, CDR1 MGHRA and CDR2 YSYEKL. The length of the CDR3 is 12 residues. V lost 4 bases and J lost 2, with 6 bases in between. As DNA, the CDR3 is TGCGCCAGCAGCCGAGGGGCCTACGAGCAGTACTTC. Amino acids: CASSRGAYEQYF.